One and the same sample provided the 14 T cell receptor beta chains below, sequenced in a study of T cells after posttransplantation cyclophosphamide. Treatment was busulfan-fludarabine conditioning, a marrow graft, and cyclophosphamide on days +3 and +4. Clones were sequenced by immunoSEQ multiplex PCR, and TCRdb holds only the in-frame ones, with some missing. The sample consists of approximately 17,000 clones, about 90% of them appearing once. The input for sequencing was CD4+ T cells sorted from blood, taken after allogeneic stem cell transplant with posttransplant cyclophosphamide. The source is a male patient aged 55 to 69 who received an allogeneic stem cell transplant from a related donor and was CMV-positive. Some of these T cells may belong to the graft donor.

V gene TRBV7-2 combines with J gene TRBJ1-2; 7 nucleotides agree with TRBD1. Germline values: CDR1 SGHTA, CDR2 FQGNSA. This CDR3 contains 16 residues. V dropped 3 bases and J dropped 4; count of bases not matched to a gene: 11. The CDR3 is CASSFNLVTGFYGYTF. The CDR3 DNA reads TGTGCCAGCAGCTTCAATTTAGTGACAGGGTTCTATGGCTACACCTTC. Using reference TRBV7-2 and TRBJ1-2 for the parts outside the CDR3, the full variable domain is GAGVSQSPSNKVTEKGKDVELRCDPISGHTALYWYRQSLGQGLEFLIYFQGNSAPDKSGLPSDRFSAERTGGSVSTLTIQRTQQEDSAVYLCASSFNLVTGFYGYTFGSGTRLTVV.

The CDR3 sequence is CASSPPAGALPWRGYTF. CDR3 DNA sequence: TGTGCCAGCTCACCACCGGCAGGGGCCCTACCGTGGCGGGGCTACACCTTC. This chain links TRBV18 with TRBJ1-2; tentative D call: TRBD1 (6 bases). This CDR3 is 17 amino acids long. V lost 0 bases and J lost 8, with 22 bases in between. Germline lookup yields CDR1 KGHSH and CDR2 LQKENI.

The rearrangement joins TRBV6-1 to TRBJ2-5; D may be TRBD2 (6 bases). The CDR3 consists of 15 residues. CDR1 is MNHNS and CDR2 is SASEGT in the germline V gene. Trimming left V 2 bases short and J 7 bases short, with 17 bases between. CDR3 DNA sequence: TGTGCCAGCAGTGAAAGGGGTGCGGACGGGGGGACCCAGTACTTC. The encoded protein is CASSERGADGGTQYF.

The CDR3 loop reads CSAGLAGGPQETQYF. The CDR3 DNA reads as TGCAGCGCAGGGTTAGCGGGGGGTCCCCAAGAGACCCAGTACTTC. This chain uses TRBV29-1 with TRBJ2-5, with TRBD2 identical over 10 bases. This CDR3 region has 15 residues. Per germline, CDR1 SQVTM and CDR2 ANQGSEA. V shed 7 bases and J 1 base; nucleotides not matched to a gene: 9.

CDR3: CASSLAGGQLNYEQYF. The DNA for the CDR3 is TGTGCCAGCAGCCTAGCGGGGGGGCAGCTTAACTACGAGCAGTACTTC. This sequence joins TRBV5-6 and TRBJ2-7; TRBD2 aligns across 12 bases. CDR1 and CDR2 (germline): SGHDT, YYEEEE. Trimming took 4 bases from V and 3 from J; bases not matched to a gene: 8. CDR3 size: 16 residues.

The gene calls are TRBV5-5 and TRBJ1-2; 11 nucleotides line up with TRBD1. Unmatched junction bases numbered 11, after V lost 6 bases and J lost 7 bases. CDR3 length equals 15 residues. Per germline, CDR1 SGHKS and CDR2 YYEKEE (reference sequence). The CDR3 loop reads CASTTHGQGAGGYTF. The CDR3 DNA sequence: TGTGCCAGCACCACGCATGGACAGGGGGCAGGTGGCTACACCTTC.

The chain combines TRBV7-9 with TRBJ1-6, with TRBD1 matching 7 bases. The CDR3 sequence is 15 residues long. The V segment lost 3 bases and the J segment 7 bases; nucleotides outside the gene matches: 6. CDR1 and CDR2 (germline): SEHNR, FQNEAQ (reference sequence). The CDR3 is CASSFLGTENSPLHF. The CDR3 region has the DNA TGTGCCAGCAGCTTCCTCGGGACAGAGAATTCACCCCTCCACTTT.

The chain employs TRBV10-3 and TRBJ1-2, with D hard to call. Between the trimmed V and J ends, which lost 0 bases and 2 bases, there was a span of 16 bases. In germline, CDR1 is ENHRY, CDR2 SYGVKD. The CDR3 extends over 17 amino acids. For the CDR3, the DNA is TGTGCCATCAGTGAGTCGATTCGTAGAGAGGCCAACTATGGCTACACCTTC. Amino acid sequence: CAISESIRREANYGYTF.

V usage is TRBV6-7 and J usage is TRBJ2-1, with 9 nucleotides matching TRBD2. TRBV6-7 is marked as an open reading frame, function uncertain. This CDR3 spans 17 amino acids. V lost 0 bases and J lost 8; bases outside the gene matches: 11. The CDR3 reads CASSYSTWRGGGHEQFF. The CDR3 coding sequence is TGTGCCAGCAGTTACTCTACTTGGCGGGGGGGCGGGCATGAGCAGTTCTTC.

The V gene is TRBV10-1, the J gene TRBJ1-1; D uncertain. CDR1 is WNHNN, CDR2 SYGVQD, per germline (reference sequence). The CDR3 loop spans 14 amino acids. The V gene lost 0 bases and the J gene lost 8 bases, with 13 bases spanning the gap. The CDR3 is CASSESTAGREAFF. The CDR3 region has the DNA TGCGCCAGCAGTGAGTCGACGGCAGGCAGGGAAGCTTTCTTT.

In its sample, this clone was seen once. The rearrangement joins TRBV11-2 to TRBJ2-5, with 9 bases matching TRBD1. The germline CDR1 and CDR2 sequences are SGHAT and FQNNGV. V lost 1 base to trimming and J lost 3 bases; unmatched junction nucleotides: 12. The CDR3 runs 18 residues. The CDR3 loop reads CASSLVHTLGTGKETQYF. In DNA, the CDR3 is TGTGCCAGCAGCTTAGTCCACACCCTGGGGACAGGGAAAGAGACCCAGTACTTC.

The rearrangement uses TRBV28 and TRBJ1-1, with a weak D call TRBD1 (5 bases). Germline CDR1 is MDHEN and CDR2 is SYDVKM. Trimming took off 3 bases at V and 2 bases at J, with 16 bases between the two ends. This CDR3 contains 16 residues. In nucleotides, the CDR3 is TGTGCCAGCAGTTTGGGCGCAGGGTTGGAAAACACTGAAGCTTTCTTT. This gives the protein CASSLGAGLENTEAFF.

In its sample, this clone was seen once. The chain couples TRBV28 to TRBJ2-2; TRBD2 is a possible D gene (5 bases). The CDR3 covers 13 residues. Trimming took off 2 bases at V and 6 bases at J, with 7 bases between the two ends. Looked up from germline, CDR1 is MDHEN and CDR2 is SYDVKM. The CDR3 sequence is CASSLTGAGELFF. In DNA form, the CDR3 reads TGTGCCAGCAGTTTAACCGGGGCCGGGGAGCTGTTTTTT.

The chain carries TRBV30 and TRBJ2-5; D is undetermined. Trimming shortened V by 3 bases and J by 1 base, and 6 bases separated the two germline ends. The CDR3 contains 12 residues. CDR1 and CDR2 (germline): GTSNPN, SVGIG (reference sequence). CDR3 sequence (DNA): TGTGCCTGGAGCCCTAGCCAAGAGACCCAGTACTTC. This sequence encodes CAWSPSQETQYF.